The 21 T cell receptor beta chains below come from one sample, sequenced in a study of shared clonotypes between healthy human individuals (dated by TCRdb to the early 2020s). The library was made by the immunoSEQ multiplex PCR assay. TCRdb retrieved this table from immuneACCESS and kept in-frame rearrangements only. Not all clones are present; in checked studies, unresolved V genes account for under half, and no reason is known for the remainder. Within this sample are some 680,000 clones, with roughly 72% of them counted one time only. Around 2% of the sample lies in the top ten. The sequencing input was memory CD4+ T cells sorted from blood. Explained via the paper, the cell subset or site label denotes: CD45RA-negative fraction. The receptor set was obtained from a woman between 25 and 40 years old in good health.

The rearrangement links TRBV4-2 to TRBJ2-7; 7 nucleotides align to TRBD2. The length of the CDR3 is 16 residues. The V gene's germline CDR1 is LGHNA and CDR2 YNFKEQ. V was pared by 2 bases and J by 2 bases, with 9 bases of the junction left unmatched. As DNA, the CDR3 is TGTGCCAGCAGCCAACTTGACGCGGGGGAGGCCTACGAGCAGTACTTC. This translates into CASSQLDAGEAYEQYF.

In nucleotides, the CDR3 is TGTGCCAGCAGTGAAAAAGGGGGAGGGGTGAGCAATCAGCCCCAGCATTTT. Its translation: CASSEKGGGVSNQPQHF. V and J are TRBV6-1 and TRBJ1-5; a weak D match, TRBD1 (6 bases). The CDR3 totals 17 residues. The V gene lost 2 bases and the J gene lost 1 base, with 15 bases spanning the gap. Looked up from germline, CDR1 is MNHNS and CDR2 is SASEGT.

This sequence joins TRBV5-3 and TRBJ2-4; D gene unclear. TRBV5-3 is labeled an ORF, and its function is uncertain. The CDR3 length is 11 residues. Between the trimmed V and J ends, which lost 0 bases and 15 bases, there was a span of 10 bases. The CDR3 DNA sequence: TGTGCCAGAAGCTTGGCGGGCCCTCCGTACTTC. Its protein is CARSLAGPPYF.

This CDR3 is CASRGTFNTGELFF. The CDR3, as DNA: TGTGCCAGTAGGGGTACTTTTAACACCGGGGAGCTGTTTTTT. The chain joins TRBV19 to TRBJ2-2; no clear D. This CDR3 has 14 amino acids. Trimming stripped 6 bases from V and 2 bases from J, with 10 bases between. The germline V gene encodes CDR1 LNHDA and CDR2 SQIVND (reference sequence).

The chain links TRBV5-1 to TRBJ2-3, with 7 bases aligning to TRBD2. The J segment lost 3 bases and the V segment lost 5 bases, leaving 15 bases of the junction unmatched. Germline V CDR1 and CDR2: SGHRS, YFSETQ. The CDR3 consists of 17 residues. The CDR3, as DNA: TGCGCCAGCAGGTTGCTGGGACTCCGGGGAGGGACAGATACGCAGTATTTT. Amino acids: CASRLLGLRGGTDTQYF.

The rearrangement links TRBV28 to TRBJ1-2, with TRBD1 matching 7 bases. This CDR3 spans 13 amino acids. V gave up 7 bases and J gave up 8 bases; unmatched junction bases: 10. CDR1 is MDHEN, CDR2 SYDVKM, per germline. CDR3 bases: TGTGCCAGCACCCCCGACAGGGTGGTCGGCTACACCTTC. Its protein is CASTPDRVVGYTF.

The chain couples TRBV21-1 to TRBJ2-2; the listed D gene, TRBD2, was not tested against the DNA. TRBV21-1 is designated a pseudogene. The CDR3 loop spans 15 amino acids. The CDR3 sequence: CGGGLAGDYTGELFF. CDR3 nucleotides: TGCGGAGGGGGACTAGCGGGAGATTACACCGGGGAGCTGTTTTTT.

V usage is TRBV11-3 and J usage is TRBJ2-1, with D possibly being TRBD2 (6 bases). Between the trimmed V and J ends, which lost 5 bases and 10 bases, there was a span of 15 bases. The CDR3 has 13 residues. CDR1 and CDR2 from the germline V gene are SGHNT and YENEEA. The CDR3 nucleotides read TGTGCCAGCAGCGCGGGACCTAGAGGCGAGCAGTTCTTC. Its protein product is CASSAGPRGEQFF.

The CDR3, as DNA: TGTGCCAGCCGCAGAGGGAGCGGGTCAGATACGCAGTATTTT. This gives the protein CASRRGSGSDTQYF. V and J are TRBV2 and TRBJ2-3; possibly TRBD2 for D (6 bases). The V gene's germline CDR1 is SNHLY and CDR2 FYNNEI. The CDR3 is made up of 14 amino acids. Trimming took off 8 bases at V and 4 bases at J, with 16 bases between the two ends.

V gene TRBV9 combines with J gene TRBJ2-7; 8 nucleotides match TRBD2. Per the germline V gene, CDR1 is SGDLS and CDR2 is YYNGEE. The junction had 8 bases not matched to a gene; V was cut back by 0 bases and J by 0 bases. This CDR3 is built from 17 residues. The CDR3, as DNA: TGTGCCAGCAGCGTAGACTATGGCGGGGGGCTCTCCTACGAGCAGTACTTC. Translation: CASSVDYGGGLSYEQYF.

The genes are TRBV9 and TRBJ2-5, with D unresolved. Germline V gene data show CDR1 as SGDLS and CDR2 as YYNGEE. V lost 0 bases and J lost 5, with 11 bases in between. The CDR3 has 14 amino acids. CDR3 sequence: CASSVDINEETQYF. CDR3 DNA: TGTGCCAGCAGCGTAGATATAAACGAGGAGACCCAGTACTTC. The whole variable domain, filled in from reference TRBV9 and TRBJ2-5, reads DSGVTQTPKHLITATGQRVTLRCSPRSGDLSVYWYQQSLDQGLQFLIQYYNGEERAKGNILERFSAQQFPDLHSELNLSSLELGDSALYFCASSVDINEETQYFGPGTRLLVL.

The table lists this clone with a count of one. The chain has TRBV9 and TRBJ2-3; no clear D gene. This CDR3 comprises 16 residues. Germline V gives CDR1 SGDLS, CDR2 YYNGEE. Deletions cut 4 bases from V and 1 base from J, with 16 bases between. CDR3: CASSFSQRMGTDTQYF. DNA for the CDR3: TGTGCCAGCAGCTTCAGCCAGCGAATGGGCACAGATACGCAGTATTTT.

The rearrangement uses TRBV7-9 and TRBJ2-7; 7 bases map to TRBD2. V shed 1 base, J shed 5 bases, and the junction held 5 bases outside the gene matches. The CDR3 has 14 amino acids. Germline CDR1 reads SEHNR; CDR2 reads FQNEAQ (reference sequence). CDR3 coding DNA: TGTGCCAGCAGCTTAGGGACTAGTCCCCACGAGCAGTACTTC. Amino acids: CASSLGTSPHEQYF. The full variable domain, with the rest looked up from reference TRBV7-9 and TRBJ2-7, is DTGVSQNPRHKITKRGQNVTFRCDPISEHNRLYWYRQTLGQGPEFLTYFQNEAQLEKSRLLSDRFSAERPKGSFSTLEIQRTEQGDSAMYLCASSLGTSPHEQYFGPGTRLTVT.

For this clone: Other nucleotide sequences in the sample specify the same CDR3. The V and J genes are TRBV20-1 and TRBJ2-1; the D is unclear. Germline loops: CDR1 DFQATT, CDR2 SNEGSKA (reference sequence). This CDR3 spans 11 amino acids. Trimming removed 2 bases at V and 4 bases at J, with 3 bases between. CDR3 loop: CSARLYNEQFF. CDR3 in DNA: TGCAGTGCTAGACTTTACAATGAGCAGTTCTTC.

This chain uses TRBV4-1 with TRBJ1-2, with a possible D match to TRBD1 (6 bases). The CDR3 contains 16 residues. With 6 bases removed from V and 7 bases from J, the gap between germline ends came to 24 bases. Looked up from germline, CDR1 is MGHRA and CDR2 is YSYEKL. The CDR3: CASRSRDGPRGLGYTF. CDR3 coding DNA: TGCGCCAGCAGATCTAGGGACGGACCCAGGGGTCTTGGCTACACCTTC.

The count of this clone is one. The chain links TRBV7-9 to TRBJ2-2, with D perhaps matching TRBD1 (5 bases). CDR1 is SEHNR, CDR2 FQNEAQ, per germline (reference sequence). Trimming stripped 3 bases from V and 6 bases from J, with 14 bases between. This CDR3 is 15 amino acids long. The CDR3 reads CASSLSYAGSGELFF. CDR3 sequence (DNA): TGTGCCAGCAGCTTGAGCTACGCAGGGTCCGGGGAGCTGTTTTTT.

V and J are TRBV5-6 and TRBJ2-7; TRBD2 matches 14 bases. J gave up 4 bases and V 4 bases, and 13 bases lay outside the gene matches. This CDR3 region has 18 residues. CDR1 and CDR2 from the germline V gene are SGHDT and YYEEEE. The CDR3 reads CASSASGLAGVVAYEQYF. In nucleotides, the CDR3 is TGTGCCAGCAGCGCGTCGGGACTAGCGGGAGTCGTTGCGTACGAGCAGTACTTC.

The CDR3 spells CASQSGGGQYF. The CDR3 DNA reads as TGTGCCAGCCAATCAGGGGGTGGGCAGTACTTC. The V and J genes are TRBV28 and TRBJ2-7; 7 bases line up with TRBD1. This CDR3 is 11 amino acids long. The germline V gene has CDR1 MDHEN and CDR2 SYDVKM. Trimming cost V 8 bases and J 9 bases; bases outside gene matches: 7.

The chain recombines TRBV5-5 with TRBJ1-4; maybe TRBD1 (5 bases). Looked up from germline, CDR1 is SGHKS and CDR2 is YYEKEE (reference sequence). Trimming took 1 base from V and 8 from J, leaving 15 bases between them. The CDR3 consists of 15 residues. The CDR3 here is CASSLSSPGEEKLFF. The CDR3 region has the DNA TGTGCCAGCAGCTTGTCGTCCCCGGGGGAGGAAAAACTGTTTTTT.

This clone has at least ten counts. The chain carries TRBV18 and TRBJ1-1; D remains unclear. The CDR3 runs 16 residues. CDR1 and CDR2 (germline): KGHSH, LQKENI. V lost 0 bases and J 5 bases, leaving 16 bases between the germline ends. CDR3 DNA: TGTGCCAGCTCACCACCTGGGAGCCTCAAGCGGACTGAAGCTTTCTTT. Translation: CASSPPGSLKRTEAFF.

This clone occurred once. The rearrangement uses TRBV27 and TRBJ1-2; D might be TRBD1 (6 bases). Trimming took 6 bases from V and 4 from J, leaving 15 bases between them. The germline V gene has CDR1 MNHEY and CDR2 SMNVEV (reference sequence). The CDR3 is 14 amino acids. CDR3 bases: TGTGCCAGCAGGAGATCACAGGGTACCTATGGCTACACCTTC. As protein: CASRRSQGTYGYTF.